These T cell receptor beta chains were read from a single sample in a study of blood T cell repertoires in COVID-19. The assay was immunoSEQ multiplex PCR, and TCRdb's table has in-frame clones only and misses some. The table has 160,000 or so clones, around 92% seen once. Material: peripheral blood. The receptors were gathered from a man aged 55 to 69 with acute or convalescent COVID-19. Both conserved end residues are part of each CDR3. A D gene is named only where the DNA matches it firmly. Where a row states a size, it is once, few, many or the class of an expanded clone; other rows omit it.

j_gene: TRBJ1-6
d_gene: NA
abundance: NA
v_gene: TRBV30
CDR3aa: CAWREGVNSPLHF
CDR3nt: TGTGCCTGGCGCGAAGGGGTGAATTCACCCCTCCACTTT

j_gene: TRBJ1-5
d_gene: NA
abundance: NA
v_gene: TRBV9
CDR3aa: CASSVGLGNQPQHF
CDR3nt: TGTGCCAGCAGCGTTGGTCTAGGCAATCAGCCCCAGCATTTT

j_gene: TRBJ2-7
d_gene: TRBD2
abundance: NA
v_gene: TRBV20-1
CDR3aa: CSASYLAGGFEQYF
CDR3nt: TGCAGTGCTAGTTATCTAGCGGGGGGATTCGAGCAGTACTTC

j_gene: TRBJ2-7
d_gene: NA
abundance: few
v_gene: TRBV7-9
CDR3aa: CASSLGGSRYEQYF
CDR3nt: TGTGCCAGCAGCTTAGGCGGATCCCGCTACGAGCAGTACTTC

j_gene: TRBJ1-2
d_gene: NA
abundance: NA
v_gene: TRBV24-1
CDR3aa: CATSVSLGYGYTF
CDR3nt: TGTGCCACCAGTGTCAGTCTTGGCTATGGCTACACCTTC

j_gene: TRBJ2-3
d_gene: NA
abundance: NA
v_gene: TRBV18
CDR3aa: CASSPRGGTDTQYF
CDR3nt: TGTGCCAGCTCACCTAGGGGCGGCACAGATACGCAGTATTTT

j_gene: TRBJ1-2
d_gene: NA
abundance: NA
v_gene: TRBV20-1
CDR3aa: CSATGSYGYTF
CDR3nt: TGCAGTGCTACCGGGTCCTATGGCTACACCTTC

j_gene: TRBJ1-6
d_gene: TRBD1
abundance: NA
v_gene: TRBV18
CDR3aa: CASLNSGTGVSPLHF
CDR3nt: TGTGCCAGCTTGAATTCCGGGACAGGGGTGTCACCCCTCCACTTT

j_gene: TRBJ1-1
d_gene: NA
abundance: NA
v_gene: TRBV11-2
CDR3aa: CASSSQGYAEAFF
CDR3nt: TGTGCCAGCAGCTCACAGGGCTACGCTGAAGCTTTCTTT

j_gene: TRBJ2-6
d_gene: TRBD2
abundance: NA
v_gene: TRBV5-6
CDR3aa: CASRRGTSGVSGANVLTF
CDR3nt: TGTGCCAGCAGGAGAGGGACTAGCGGAGTCTCTGGGGCCAACGTCCTGACTTTC

j_gene: TRBJ2-1
d_gene: TRBD2
abundance: NA
v_gene: TRBV30
CDR3aa: CASSFREGKGYNEQFF
CDR3nt: TGTGCCTCCTCGTTTCGGGAGGGAAAGGGATACAATGAGCAGTTCTTC

j_gene: TRBJ1-1
d_gene: NA
abundance: NA
v_gene: TRBV30
CDR3aa: CAWSVLSRVSEAFF
CDR3nt: TGTGCCTGGAGTGTTTTGTCTCGAGTATCTGAAGCTTTCTTT

j_gene: TRBJ2-7
d_gene: NA
abundance: NA
v_gene: TRBV15
CDR3aa: CATSRAGTEQYF
CDR3nt: TGTGCCACCAGCAGAGCCGGGACAGAGCAGTACTTC

j_gene: TRBJ1-3
d_gene: NA
abundance: NA
v_gene: TRBV18
CDR3aa: CASSPLRSSGNTIYF
CDR3nt: TGTGCCAGCTCACCATTGCGGAGCTCTGGAAACACCATATATTTT

j_gene: TRBJ1-1
d_gene: TRBD1
abundance: NA
v_gene: TRBV5-4
CDR3aa: CASSSLTGGNTEAFF
CDR3nt: TGTGCCAGCAGCTCTTTGACAGGGGGAAACACTGAAGCTTTCTTT

j_gene: TRBJ1-3
d_gene: TRBD1
abundance: once
v_gene: TRBV4-2
CDR3aa: CASSQDRTGLEGNTIYF
CDR3nt: TGTGCCAGCAGCCAAGATAGGACAGGGTTGGAGGGAAACACCATATATTTT

j_gene: TRBJ1-6
d_gene: NA
abundance: NA
v_gene: TRBV9
CDR3aa: CASSVGWSPNYNSPLHF
CDR3nt: TGTGCCAGCAGCGTAGGTTGGTCTCCTAACTATAATTCACCCCTCCACTTT

j_gene: TRBJ1-1
d_gene: NA
abundance: NA
v_gene: TRBV6-5
CDR3aa: CASSTGQTNTEAFF
CDR3nt: TGTGCCAGCAGTACAGGACAGACGAACACTGAAGCTTTCTTT

j_gene: TRBJ1-1
d_gene: NA
abundance: NA
v_gene: TRBV19
CDR3aa: CASSILPGFKNTEAFF
CDR3nt: TGTGCCAGTAGCATATTACCGGGATTTAAGAACACTGAAGCTTTCTTT

j_gene: TRBJ2-7
d_gene: TRBD1
abundance: NA
v_gene: TRBV7-2
CDR3aa: CASSLAGTASYEQYF
CDR3nt: TGTGCCAGCAGCTTAGCAGGGACAGCCAGCTACGAGCAGTACTTC

j_gene: TRBJ1-1
d_gene: NA
abundance: NA
v_gene: TRBV6-1
CDR3aa: CASSEPGVGRAFF
CDR3nt: TGTGCCAGCAGTGAACCCGGTGTGGGCAGAGCTTTCTTT

j_gene: TRBJ1-4
d_gene: NA
abundance: NA
v_gene: TRBV7-9
CDR3aa: CASSLGAINNEKLFF
CDR3nt: TGTGCCAGCAGCTTGGGGGCGATTAATAATGAAAAACTGTTTTTT

j_gene: TRBJ1-2
d_gene: TRBD1
abundance: few
v_gene: TRBV6-5
CDR3aa: CASRDRVQGGYTF
CDR3nt: TGTGCCAGCAGAGACAGGGTTCAAGGTGGCTACACCTTC

j_gene: TRBJ2-7
d_gene: TRBD1
abundance: NA
v_gene: TRBV18
CDR3aa: CASSRIRDRGNEQYF
CDR3nt: TGTGCCAGCTCACGAATCCGAGACAGGGGAAACGAGCAGTACTTC

j_gene: TRBJ1-2
d_gene: NA
abundance: NA
v_gene: TRBV2
CDR3aa: CASLQIKDYGYTF
CDR3nt: TGTGCCAGCCTACAGATCAAGGACTATGGCTACACCTTC

j_gene: TRBJ1-4
d_gene: NA
abundance: NA
v_gene: TRBV7-9
CDR3aa: CASSLGGDPNEKLFF
CDR3nt: TGTGCCAGCAGCTTAGGCGGGGATCCTAATGAAAAACTGTTTTTT